These 6 T cell receptor beta chains originate from one sample sequenced in a study of cytomegalovirus exposure and HLA in healthy donors. PCR was performed using 60 Vbeta and 13 Jbeta primers. Sequencing used immunoSEQ multiplex PCR; TCRdb keeps in-frame clones, though not all of them. The sample contains about 160,000 clones, 60% to 80% of which appear only once. Sequencing was carried out using PBMCs. Receptors were obtained from a woman aged 50 to 60 in good health and CMV-seropositive.

The chain's CDR3 is CASNPTGGTDTQYF. The CDR3 nucleotides are TGTGCCAGTAATCCGACAGGGGGGACAGATACGCAGTATTTT. The rearrangement joins TRBV19 to TRBJ2-3; 9 bases line up with TRBD1. Looked up from germline, CDR1 is LNHDA and CDR2 is SQIVND (reference sequence). The CDR3 consists of 14 residues. V was clipped by 7 bases and J by 3 bases; unmatched bases: 5.

The chain combines TRBV2 with TRBJ2-1; 10 nucleotides agree with TRBD1. The V gene's germline CDR1 is SNHLY and CDR2 FYNNEI. The CDR3 extends over 14 amino acids. V gave up 7 bases and J gave up 8 bases; unmatched junction bases: 8. The CDR3 spells CASKRTGGIYEQFF. The CDR3 DNA is TGTGCCAGCAAGCGGACAGGGGGGATCTATGAGCAGTTCTTC.

The chain links TRBV7-9 to TRBJ1-2; maybe TRBD1 (5 bases). The V and J ends lost 0 bases and 5 bases respectively, with 10 bases between them. CDR3 size: 14 residues. Per the germline V gene, CDR1 is SEHNR and CDR2 is FQNEAQ (reference sequence). The CDR3 bases are TGTGCCAGCAGCTTAGCGGGGGGAGAATATGGCTACACCTTC. Translation gives CASSLAGGEYGYTF.

The chain combines TRBV11-2 with TRBJ1-1; no clear D gene. The germline V gene has CDR1 SGHAT and CDR2 FQNNGV. The CDR3 sequence is 13 residues long. V was pared by 1 base and J by 1 base, with 4 bases between. For the CDR3, the DNA is TGTGCCAGCAGCTTAGCCAGGAACACTGAAGCTTTCTTT. It codes for CASSLARNTEAFF.

Worth noting for this clone: At one end, the junction sequence differs from germline, possibly due to a read error. The chain joins TRBV5-4 to TRBJ1-2; possible D gene TRBD1, 6 bases. Looked up from germline, CDR1 is SGHNT and CDR2 is YYREEE (reference sequence). The CDR3 contains 15 residues. This chain's CDR3 is CASSLGAGLSYGYTF. In nucleotides, the CDR3 is TGTGCCAGCAGTTTGGGGGCAGGACTTAGCTATGGCTACACCTTC.

The chain recombines TRBV28 with TRBJ1-1, with TRBD1 as a possible D gene (6 bases). The V gene lost 5 bases and the J gene lost 0 bases, with 34 bases spanning the gap. Germline CDR1 MDHEN, CDR2 SYDVKM. The CDR3 spans 22 residues. The CDR3 DNA reads as TGTGCCAGCAGTCCTCGCCTCATAGGGGGACGGGAAACCCCCAAGGTGAACACTGAAGCTTTCTTT. This codes for CASSPRLIGGRETPKVNTEAFF.